The 16 T cell receptor beta chains given below trace back to one sample, sequenced in a study of blood T cell repertoires in COVID-19. Only in-frame clones appear in the TCRdb table, and some are missing; sequencing was by immunoSEQ multiplex PCR. Of roughly 280,000 clones in the sample, about 89% are singletons; the top ten hold about 10%. Sequencing input: peripheral blood. These receptors were obtained from a man aged 35 to 55 with active or convalescent COVID-19.

This clone was counted a single time. This chain uses TRBV6-6 with TRBJ1-2, with D unresolved. The CDR3 is 15 residues long. With 0 bases removed from V and 7 bases from J, the gap between germline ends came to 15 bases. Germline assignment: CDR1 MNHNY and CDR2 SVGAGI (reference sequence). DNA of the CDR3: TGTGCCAGCAGTTACTCTGGAGGACTCTCTGTTGGCTACACCTTC. Residues: CASSYSGGLSVGYTF.

The table lists this clone with a count of one. The rearrangement uses TRBV2 and TRBJ2-2, with D perhaps TRBD2 (6 bases). There are 14 residues in the CDR3. In germline, CDR1 is SNHLY, CDR2 FYNNEI. Trimming pared 6 bases from V and 6 bases from J, leaving 14 bases between. The CDR3 coding sequence is TGTGCCAGCAGGGAGGCCGGGGGTCCCGGGGAGCTGTTTTTT. This codes for CASREAGGPGELFF.

This chain joins TRBV10-2 and TRBJ2-3; 7 bases agree with TRBD2. The CDR3 is 16 residues long. The V segment lost 3 bases and the J segment 0 bases; nucleotides outside the gene matches: 6. Germline loops: CDR1 WSHSY, CDR2 SAAADI. The CDR3 protein is CASSEEAGDSTDTQYF. CDR3 DNA: TGCGCCAGCAGTGAAGAGGCGGGGGATAGCACAGATACGCAGTATTTT.

The genes are TRBV3-1 (or the pseudogene TRBV3-2) and TRBJ2-7, with a weak D call TRBD1 (5 bases). Trimming cost V 7 bases and J 7 bases, with 23 bases left between them. The CDR3 has 15 amino acids. Per the germline V gene, CDR1 is LGHDT and CDR2 is YNNKEL (reference sequence). The CDR3, as DNA: TGTGCCAGCACAGATCTAGTTCGCATCCCAGGGGAGCAGTACTTC. Its translation: CASTDLVRIPGEQYF.

This clone was observed once. The V gene is TRBV5-4, the J gene TRBJ2-1; 12 nucleotides line up with TRBD2. CDR1 SGHNT and CDR2 YYREEE come from the germline V gene (reference sequence). There are 14 residues in the CDR3. After removal of 4 bases from V and 7 bases from J, the junction contained 3 bases not matched to a gene. The CDR3 protein is CASSLAGGHNEQFF. Written as DNA, the CDR3 is TGTGCCAGCAGCCTAGCGGGGGGGCATAATGAGCAGTTCTTC.

The chain combines TRBV18 with TRBJ2-7; 8 nucleotides match TRBD2. Germline V gives CDR1 KGHSH, CDR2 LQKENI. V lost 3 bases, J lost 7 bases, and 17 bases stayed unmatched. This CDR3 comprises 17 residues. CDR3 nucleotides: TGTGCCAGCTCACCGATGGAGATAGCGGGAATTTCGGAAGAGCAGTACTTC. Residues: CASSPMEIAGISEEQYF.

The rearrangement uses TRBV15 and TRBJ2-5; 8 bases align to TRBD1. CDR3 length equals 15 residues. Germline V CDR1 and CDR2: LNHNV, YYDKDF (reference sequence). Trimming at V came to 1 base and at J to 4 bases, leaving 5 bases not matched to a gene. The CDR3 bases are TGTGCCACCAGCAGAGTACAGGGGGGCATAGAGACCCAGTACTTC. It yields the protein CATSRVQGGIETQYF.

The chain links TRBV24-1 to TRBJ2-2; TRBD1 is a possible D gene (6 bases). CDR1 and CDR2 from the germline V gene are KGHDR and SFDVKD. This CDR3 has 15 residues. Trimming left V 4 bases short and J 4 bases short, with 12 bases between. The CDR3 DNA sequence: TGTGCCACCAGTGAACCGACAGGTTTCACCGGGGAGCTGTTTTTT. Its protein is CATSEPTGFTGELFF.

V and J are TRBV9 and TRBJ1-2; the match to TRBD1 covers 10 bases. V trimming: 3 bases; J trimming: 5 bases; junction bases outside the gene matches: 10. Germline loops: CDR1 SGDLS, CDR2 YYNGEE. The CDR3 contains 16 residues. In DNA, the CDR3 is TGTGCCAGCAGCGAAGACAGGGGGCTCCTCAGGTATGGCTACACCTTC. Residues: CASSEDRGLLRYGYTF.

This clone was counted between two and nine times. The chain employs TRBV4-1 and TRBJ2-2, with 9 bases that match TRBD2. J gave up 8 bases and V 3 bases, and 7 bases lay outside the gene matches. The CDR3 length is 15 residues. Germline V gives CDR1 MGHRA, CDR2 YSYEKL. This CDR3 is CASSHKNGLAGELFF. CDR3 in DNA: TGCGCCAGCAGCCACAAAAACGGACTAGCGGGGGAGCTGTTTTTT.

V and J are TRBV10-3 and TRBJ2-2, with D perhaps matching TRBD1 (6 bases). With 6 bases removed from V and 2 bases from J, the gap between germline ends came to 10 bases. The germline V gene encodes CDR1 ENHRY and CDR2 SYGVKD. The CDR3 spans 14 residues. The DNA for the CDR3 is TGTGCCATCAGACAGGGTGGCAACACCGGGGAGCTGTTTTTT. Its protein is CAIRQGGNTGELFF.

The chain combines TRBV20-1 with TRBJ1-1, with D perhaps TRBD1 (6 bases). The CDR3 covers 14 residues. V lost 3 bases to trimming and J lost 5 bases, with 16 bases between them. Per the germline V gene, CDR1 is DFQATT and CDR2 is SNEGSKA (reference sequence). The CDR3 nucleotides are TGCAGTGCTAGTCGCTGGTCAGGGGAGACTGAAGCTTTCTTT. It yields the protein CSASRWSGETEAFF.

V usage is TRBV5-1 and J usage is TRBJ1-3; D gene unclear. The CDR3 runs to 13 residues. Germline V gene sequence: CDR1 SGHRS, CDR2 YFSETQ. The V and J ends lost 4 bases and 2 bases respectively, with 7 bases between them. The CDR3 here is CASSTTPGNTIYF. For the CDR3, the DNA is TGCGCCAGCAGCACCACACCTGGAAACACCATATATTTT.

The rearrangement uses TRBV24-1 and TRBJ2-5; maybe TRBD2 (6 bases). CDR1 is KGHDR and CDR2 is SFDVKD in the germline V gene. The V gene lost 4 bases and the J gene lost 1 base, with 12 bases spanning the gap. The CDR3 spans 15 residues. The CDR3 DNA reads TGTGCCACCAGTGACCCTGGAGGGCTCCAAGAGACCCAGTACTTC. Protein: CATSDPGGLQETQYF.

V gene TRBV24-1 combines with J gene TRBJ1-2, with unresolved D. The germline V gene has CDR1 KGHDR and CDR2 SFDVKD. The CDR3 is made up of 12 amino acids. The V end was cut by 5 bases, the J end by 8 bases, with 11 bases between. The chain's CDR3 is CATSAPERGYTF. In nucleotides, the CDR3 is TGTGCCACCAGTGCTCCGGAGCGAGGCTACACCTTC.

The chain links TRBV7-6 to TRBJ1-6; D unresolved. The germline V and J ends were trimmed by 0 bases and 4 bases, with 13 bases remaining between them. The CDR3 loop spans 17 amino acids. CDR1 and CDR2 (germline): SGHVS, FNYEAQ. The CDR3 nucleotides read TGTGCCAGCAGCTTAGCGAACCCCGGGATGTATAATTCACCCCTCCACTTT. This encodes CASSLANPGMYNSPLHF.